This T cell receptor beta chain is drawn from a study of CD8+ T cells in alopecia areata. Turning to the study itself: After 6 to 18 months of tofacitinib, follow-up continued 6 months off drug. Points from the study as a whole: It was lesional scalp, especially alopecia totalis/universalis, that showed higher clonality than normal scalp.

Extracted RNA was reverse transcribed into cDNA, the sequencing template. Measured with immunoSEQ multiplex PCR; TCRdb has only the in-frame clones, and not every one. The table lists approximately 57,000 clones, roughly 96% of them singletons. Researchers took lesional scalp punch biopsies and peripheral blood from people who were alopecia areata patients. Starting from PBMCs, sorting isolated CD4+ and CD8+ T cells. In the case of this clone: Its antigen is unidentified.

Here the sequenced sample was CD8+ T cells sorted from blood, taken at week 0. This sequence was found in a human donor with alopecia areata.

In DNA form, the CDR3 reads TGCGCTCCTTCCCCAGGGGGCAACGAGACCCAGTACTTC. Translating it yields CAPSPGGNETQYF. This chain links TRBV23-1 with TRBJ2-5, with 8 bases fitting TRBD1. TRBV23-1 is marked as an open reading frame, function uncertain. The CDR3 sequence is 13 residues long.